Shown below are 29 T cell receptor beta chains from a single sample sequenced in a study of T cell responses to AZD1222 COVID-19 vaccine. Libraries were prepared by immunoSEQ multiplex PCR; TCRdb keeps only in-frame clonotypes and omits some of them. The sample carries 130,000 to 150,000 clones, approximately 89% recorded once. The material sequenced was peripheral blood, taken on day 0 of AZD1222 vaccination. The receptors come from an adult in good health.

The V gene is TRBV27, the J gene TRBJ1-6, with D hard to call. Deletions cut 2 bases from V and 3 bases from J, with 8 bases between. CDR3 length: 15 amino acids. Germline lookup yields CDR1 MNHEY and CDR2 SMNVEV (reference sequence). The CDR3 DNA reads TGTGCCAGCAGTTTAGCGGTTAACTATAATTCACCCCTCCACTTT. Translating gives CASSLAVNYNSPLHF.

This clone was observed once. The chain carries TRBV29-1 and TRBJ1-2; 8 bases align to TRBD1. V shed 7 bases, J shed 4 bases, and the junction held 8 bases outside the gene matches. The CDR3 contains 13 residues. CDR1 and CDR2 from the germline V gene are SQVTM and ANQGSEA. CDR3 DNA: TGCAGCGCCGCCGGGACAGGAGTCTATGGCTACACCTTC. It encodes CSAAGTGVYGYTF.

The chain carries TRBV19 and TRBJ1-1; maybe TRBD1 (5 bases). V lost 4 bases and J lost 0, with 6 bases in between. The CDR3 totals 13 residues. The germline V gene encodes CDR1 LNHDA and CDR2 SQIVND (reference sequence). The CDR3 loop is CASSKTVNTEAFF. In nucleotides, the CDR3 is TGTGCCAGTAGTAAGACAGTGAACACTGAAGCTTTCTTT.

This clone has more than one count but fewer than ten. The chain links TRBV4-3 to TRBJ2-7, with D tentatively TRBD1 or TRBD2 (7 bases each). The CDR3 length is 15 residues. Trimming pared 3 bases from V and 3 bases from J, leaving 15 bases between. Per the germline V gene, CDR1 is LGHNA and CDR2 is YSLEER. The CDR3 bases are TGCGCCAGCAGCCAGTACAGGGGAGGGAGCTACGAGCAGTACTTC. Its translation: CASSQYRGGSYEQYF.

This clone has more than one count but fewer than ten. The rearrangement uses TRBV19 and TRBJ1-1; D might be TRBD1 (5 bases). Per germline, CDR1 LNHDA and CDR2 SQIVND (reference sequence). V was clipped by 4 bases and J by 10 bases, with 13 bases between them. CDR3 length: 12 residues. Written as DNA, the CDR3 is TGTGCCAGTAGTACCAGGAAAAGGGGAGCTTTCTTT. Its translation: CASSTRKRGAFF. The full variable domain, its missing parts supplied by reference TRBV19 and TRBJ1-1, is DGGITQSPKYLFRKEGQNVTLSCEQNLNHDAMYWYRQDPGQGLRLIYYSQIVNDFQKGDIAEGYSVSREKKESFPLTVTSAQKNPTAFYLCASSTRKRGAFFGQGTRLTVV.

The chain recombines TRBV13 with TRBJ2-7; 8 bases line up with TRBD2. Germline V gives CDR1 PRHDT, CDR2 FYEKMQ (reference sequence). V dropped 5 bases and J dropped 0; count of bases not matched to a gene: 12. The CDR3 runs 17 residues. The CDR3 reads CASSRSRGGGYSYEQYF. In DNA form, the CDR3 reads TGTGCCAGCAGCCGGTCTCGGGGCGGGGGGTACTCCTACGAGCAGTACTTC.

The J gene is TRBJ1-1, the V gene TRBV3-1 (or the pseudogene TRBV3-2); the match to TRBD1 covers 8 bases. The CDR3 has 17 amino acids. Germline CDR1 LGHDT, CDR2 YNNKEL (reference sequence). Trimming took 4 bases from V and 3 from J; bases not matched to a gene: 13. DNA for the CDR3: TGTGCCAGCAGCCTGCAGACAGGGGCATTTTATTACACTGAAGCTTTCTTT. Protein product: CASSLQTGAFYYTEAFF.

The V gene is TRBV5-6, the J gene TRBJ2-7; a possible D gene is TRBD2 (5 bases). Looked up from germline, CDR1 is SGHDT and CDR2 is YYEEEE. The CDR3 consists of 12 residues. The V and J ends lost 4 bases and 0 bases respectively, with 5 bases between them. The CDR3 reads CASSGSSYEQYF. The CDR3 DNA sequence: TGTGCCAGCAGCGGGAGCTCCTACGAGCAGTACTTC.

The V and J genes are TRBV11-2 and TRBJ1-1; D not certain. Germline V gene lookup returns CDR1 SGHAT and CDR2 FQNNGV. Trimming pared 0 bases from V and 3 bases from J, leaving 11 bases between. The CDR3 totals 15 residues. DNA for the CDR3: TGTGCCAGCAGCTTAGATCGGAACACCTACACTGAAGCTTTCTTT. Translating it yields CASSLDRNTYTEAFF.

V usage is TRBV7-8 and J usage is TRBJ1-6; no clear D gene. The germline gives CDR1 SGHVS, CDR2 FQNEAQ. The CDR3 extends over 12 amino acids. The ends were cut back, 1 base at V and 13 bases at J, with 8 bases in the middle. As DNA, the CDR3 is TGTGCCAGCAGCTTAGTGGACCAGCCCCTCCACTTT. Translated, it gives CASSLVDQPLHF.

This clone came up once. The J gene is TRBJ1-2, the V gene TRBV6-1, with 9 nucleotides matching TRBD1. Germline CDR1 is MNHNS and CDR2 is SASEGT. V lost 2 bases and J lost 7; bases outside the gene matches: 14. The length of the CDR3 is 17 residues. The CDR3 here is CASSEQRTGEVARGYTF. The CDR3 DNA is TGTGCCAGCAGTGAACAGCGGACAGGGGAGGTTGCCCGTGGCTACACCTTC.

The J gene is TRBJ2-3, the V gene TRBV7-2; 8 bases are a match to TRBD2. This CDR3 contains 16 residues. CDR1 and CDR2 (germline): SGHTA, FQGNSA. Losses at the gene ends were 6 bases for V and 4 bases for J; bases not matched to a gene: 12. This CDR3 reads CASRKALAGHSDTQYF. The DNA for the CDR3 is TGTGCCAGCAGGAAAGCTCTAGCGGGTCACTCAGATACGCAGTATTTT.

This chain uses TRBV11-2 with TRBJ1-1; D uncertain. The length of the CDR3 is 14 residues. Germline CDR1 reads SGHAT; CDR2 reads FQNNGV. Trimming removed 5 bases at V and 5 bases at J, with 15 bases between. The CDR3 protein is CASSLSGEQTEAFF. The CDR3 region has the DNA TGTGCCAGCAGCCTATCAGGCGAGCAAACTGAAGCTTTCTTT.

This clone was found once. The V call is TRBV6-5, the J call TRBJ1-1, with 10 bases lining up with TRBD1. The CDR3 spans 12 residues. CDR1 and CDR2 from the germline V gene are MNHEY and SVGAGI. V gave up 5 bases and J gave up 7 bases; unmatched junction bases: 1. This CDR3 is CASSRDRGEAFF. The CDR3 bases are TGTGCCAGCAGTCGGGACAGGGGTGAAGCTTTCTTT.

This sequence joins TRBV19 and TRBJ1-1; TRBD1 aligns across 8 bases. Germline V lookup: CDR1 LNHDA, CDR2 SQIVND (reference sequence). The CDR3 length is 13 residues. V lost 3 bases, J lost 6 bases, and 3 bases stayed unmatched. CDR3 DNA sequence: TGTGCCAGTAGTATGGACAGGGACGCTGAAGCTTTCTTT. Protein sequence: CASSMDRDAEAFF.

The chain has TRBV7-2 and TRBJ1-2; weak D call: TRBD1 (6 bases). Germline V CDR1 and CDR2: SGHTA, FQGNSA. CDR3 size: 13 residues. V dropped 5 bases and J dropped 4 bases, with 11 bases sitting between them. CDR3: CASSGRGFYGYTF. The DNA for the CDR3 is TGTGCCAGCAGCGGCAGGGGTTTCTATGGCTACACCTTC.

DNA of the CDR3: TGTGCCAGCAGTTACTCGGGACCTAGGGCCCAAGAGACCCAGTACTTC. This gives the protein CASSYSGPRAQETQYF. The rearrangement links TRBV6-5 to TRBJ2-5; D may match TRBD1 or TRBD2 (5 bases each). CDR1 MNHEY and CDR2 SVGAGI come from the germline V gene. The CDR3 length is 16 residues. V was cut by 0 bases and J by 1 base, with 12 bases left in between.

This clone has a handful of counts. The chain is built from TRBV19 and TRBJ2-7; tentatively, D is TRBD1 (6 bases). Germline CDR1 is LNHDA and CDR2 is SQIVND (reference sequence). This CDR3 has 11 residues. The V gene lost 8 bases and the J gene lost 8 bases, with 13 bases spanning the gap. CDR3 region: CASSKGEQQYF. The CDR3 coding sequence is TGTGCCAGTTCCAAGGGGGAACAGCAGTACTTC.

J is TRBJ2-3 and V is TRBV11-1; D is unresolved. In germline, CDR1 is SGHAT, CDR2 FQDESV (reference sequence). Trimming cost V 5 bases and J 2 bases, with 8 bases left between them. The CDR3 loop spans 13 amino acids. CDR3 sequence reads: CASSRVFTDTQYF. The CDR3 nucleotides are TGTGCCAGCAGCCGGGTGTTCACAGATACGCAGTATTTT.

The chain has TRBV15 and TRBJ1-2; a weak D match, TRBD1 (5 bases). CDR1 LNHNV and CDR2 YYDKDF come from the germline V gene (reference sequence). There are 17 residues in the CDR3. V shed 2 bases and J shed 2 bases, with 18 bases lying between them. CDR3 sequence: CATSRRPGPRENYGYTF. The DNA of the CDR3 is TGTGCCACCAGCAGACGGCCGGGACCACGGGAGAACTATGGCTACACCTTC.

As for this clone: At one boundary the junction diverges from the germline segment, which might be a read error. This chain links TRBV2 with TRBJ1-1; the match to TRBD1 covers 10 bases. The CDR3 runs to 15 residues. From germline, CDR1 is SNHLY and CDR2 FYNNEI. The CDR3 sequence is CASREGTGASTEAFF. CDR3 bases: TGTGCCAGCAGAGAAGGGACAGGGGCTTCCACTGAAGCTTTCTTT.

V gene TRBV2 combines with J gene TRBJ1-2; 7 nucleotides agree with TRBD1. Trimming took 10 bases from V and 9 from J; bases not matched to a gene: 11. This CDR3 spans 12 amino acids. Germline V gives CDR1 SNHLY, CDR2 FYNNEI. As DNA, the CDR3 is TGTGCCAACCAAAGGGGCAGGGGGAGCTACACCTTC. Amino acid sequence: CANQRGRGSYTF. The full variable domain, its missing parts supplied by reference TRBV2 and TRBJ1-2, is EPEVTQTPSHQVTQMGQEVILRCVPISNHLYFYWYRQILGQKVEFLVSFYNNEISEKSEIFDDQFSVERPDGSNFTLKIRSTKLEDSAMYFCANQRGRGSYTFGSGTRLTVV.

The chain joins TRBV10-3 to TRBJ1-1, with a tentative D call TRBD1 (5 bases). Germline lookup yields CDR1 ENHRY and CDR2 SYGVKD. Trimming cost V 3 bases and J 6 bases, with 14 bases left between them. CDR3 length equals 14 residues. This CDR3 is CAISEGSGWPEAFF. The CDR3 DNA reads TGTGCCATCAGTGAAGGGTCAGGGTGGCCTGAAGCTTTCTTT.

The CDR3 loop is CASSSYDRGANEQFF. For the CDR3, the DNA is TGTGCCAGCAGCTCCTACGACAGGGGGGCAAATGAGCAGTTCTTC. The genes are TRBV11-3 and TRBJ2-1, with TRBD1 matching over 9 bases. Per germline, CDR1 SGHNT and CDR2 YENEEA. Trimming cost V 4 bases and J 7 bases; bases outside gene matches: 8. The CDR3 contains 15 residues.

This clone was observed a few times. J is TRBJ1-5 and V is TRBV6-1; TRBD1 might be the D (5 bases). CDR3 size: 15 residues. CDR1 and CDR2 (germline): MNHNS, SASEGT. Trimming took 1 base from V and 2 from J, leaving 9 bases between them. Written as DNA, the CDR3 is TGTGCCAGCAGTGAAGAGGGGACCGGCAATCAGCCCCAGCATTTT. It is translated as CASSEEGTGNQPQHF.

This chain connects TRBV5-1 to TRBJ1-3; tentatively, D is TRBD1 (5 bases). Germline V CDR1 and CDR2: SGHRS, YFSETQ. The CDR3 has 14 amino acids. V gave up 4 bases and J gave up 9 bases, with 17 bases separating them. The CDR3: CASSGGTAMSTIYF. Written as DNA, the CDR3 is TGCGCCAGCAGCGGCGGGACCGCCATGAGCACCATATATTTT. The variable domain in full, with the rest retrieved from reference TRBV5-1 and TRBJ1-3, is KAGVTQTPRYLIKTRGQQVTLSCSPISGHRSVSWYQQTPGQGLQFLFEYFSETQRNKGNFPGRFSGRQFSNSRSEMNVSTLELGDSALYLCASSGGTAMSTIYFGEGSWLTVV.

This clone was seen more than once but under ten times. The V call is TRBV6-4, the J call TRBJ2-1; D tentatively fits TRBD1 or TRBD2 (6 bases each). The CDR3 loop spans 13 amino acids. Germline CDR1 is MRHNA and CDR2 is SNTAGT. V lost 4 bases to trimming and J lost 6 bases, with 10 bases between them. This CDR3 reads CASSGEGGNEQFF. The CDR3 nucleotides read TGTGCCAGCAGTGGTGAGGGGGGCAATGAGCAGTTCTTC.

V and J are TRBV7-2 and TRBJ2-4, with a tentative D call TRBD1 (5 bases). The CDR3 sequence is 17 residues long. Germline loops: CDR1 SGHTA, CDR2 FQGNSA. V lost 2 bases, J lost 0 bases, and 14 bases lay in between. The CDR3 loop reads CASSLRQNRLAKNIQYF. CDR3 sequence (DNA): TGTGCCAGCAGCTTAAGACAGAACCGGCTAGCCAAAAACATTCAGTACTTC.

CDR3 protein: CASTKDQGYGNTIYF. Here the CDR3 DNA reads TGTGCCAGCACCAAGGATCAGGGTTACGGAAACACCATATATTTT. V is TRBV9 and J is TRBJ1-3, with TRBD1 as a possible D gene (5 bases). V was shortened by 6 bases and J by 4 bases, with 17 bases between the two germline ends. Germline values: CDR1 SGDLS, CDR2 YYNGEE. The CDR3 runs to 15 residues.